The rows below give T cell receptor beta chains drawn from one sample of a study of blood T cells in healthy people across ages. TCRdb re-called the 5' RACE reads through MiXCR, storing one row per CDR3 protein. The data hold about 1.4 million distinct CDR3 sequences, with approximately 59% observed a single time. Input material: blood. These receptors were obtained from a man aged 18 to 29 in good health. Each CDR3 is given with its conserved first and last residue. Each record gives: CDR3 protein, D gene, V gene, J gene. The D gene is left open where the match is weak.

CASSVAEHTYEQYF	.	TRBV12-3/TRBV12-4	TRBJ2-7
CATRMGGNEKLFF	.	TRBV7-2	TRBJ1-4
CASNRAGVGSDTQYF	TRBD2	TRBV12-3/TRBV12-4	TRBJ2-3
CASRSGLHNSPLHF	.	TRBV6-2/TRBV6-3	TRBJ1-6
CSARVGVLSSYNEQFF	.	TRBV20-1	TRBJ2-1
CASSAVPYEQYF	.	TRBV5-5	TRBJ2-7
CSARARLAGSLVTQYF	TRBD2	TRBV20-1	TRBJ2-7
CASNRGRNYGYTF	.	TRBV28	TRBJ1-2
CAIRAGTGYQRNTIYF	TRBD1	TRBV10-3	TRBJ1-3
CASSLGLGGRGYGYTF	.	TRBV7-2	TRBJ1-2
CASSLYDLDEQFF	.	TRBV27	TRBJ2-1
CASSYSGWGQEQYF	.	TRBV6-5	TRBJ2-5
CATMVDRGFGNEQFF	TRBD1	TRBV15	TRBJ2-1
CASSPRDRITYEQYF	TRBD1	TRBV6-2/TRBV6-3	TRBJ2-7
CSRRGAGSTDTQYF	.	TRBV29-1	TRBJ2-3
CASSNLNRVSETQYF	.	TRBV2	TRBJ2-5
CASSYGAGGFYEQYF	TRBD2	TRBV6-5	TRBJ2-7